One sample yielded the 21 T cell receptor beta chains listed below, sequenced in a study of T cells in Graves' hyperthyroidism and ophthalmopathy. Amplified regions were TCR beta CDR3 sequences from RNA transcripts. The TCR CDR3 was amplified in a first-round RT-PCR using the HTBI primer set. MiXCR, run by TCRdb on the multiplex PCR reads, gives a single entry per CDR3 protein. The data show 330,000 or so distinct CDR3 sequences, roughly 20% seen once. The material sequenced was blood. These receptors all come from a woman between 40 and 50 years old with Graves' ophthalmopathy.

This clonotype was seen ten or more times. The chain employs TRBV27 and TRBJ1-5; TRBD1 matches at 11 bases. The CDR3 length is 15 residues. Germline trimming cut 6 bases from V and 6 bases from J; bases unmatched to any gene: 7. CDR1 is MNHEY, CDR2 SMNVEV, per germline (reference sequence). The CDR3 is CASSRGDRGSQPQHF. The CDR3, as DNA: TGTGCCAGCAGCCGGGGGGACAGGGGGAGTCAGCCCCAGCATTTT.

At least ten counts were recorded for this clonotype. The V gene is TRBV5-1, the J gene TRBJ1-2; the match to TRBD1 covers 9 bases. Losses at the gene ends were 2 bases for V and 8 bases for J; bases not matched to a gene: 4. This CDR3 is built from 13 residues. Germline V gives CDR1 SGHRS, CDR2 YFSETQ. CDR3 protein: CASSFRTGEGYTF. In nucleotides, the CDR3 is TGCGCCAGCAGCTTCAGGACAGGGGAAGGCTACACCTTC.

The sample holds many counts of this clonotype. The chain combines TRBV9 with TRBJ1-1, with a possible D match to TRBD1 (5 bases). With 0 bases removed from V and 3 bases from J, the gap between germline ends came to 12 bases. The CDR3 is 15 amino acids. Germline lookup yields CDR1 SGDLS and CDR2 YYNGEE. The CDR3 reads CASSVAGDPDTEAFF. In DNA, the CDR3 is TGTGCCAGCAGCGTAGCGGGGGATCCGGACACTGAAGCTTTCTTT.

The sample holds many counts of this clonotype. The gene calls are TRBV30 and TRBJ1-1, with 8 bases aligning to TRBD1. Unmatched junction bases numbered 4, after V lost 4 bases and J lost 3 bases. CDR1 and CDR2 from the germline V gene are GTSNPN and SVGIG (reference sequence). This CDR3 comprises 13 residues. The CDR3 DNA is TGTGCCTGGACAGGGGGCACGGACACTGAAGCTTTCTTT. Translated, it gives CAWTGGTDTEAFF.

This clonotype was counted many times. The chain combines TRBV20-1 with TRBJ1-3; TRBD1 aligns across 9 bases. With V trimmed by 6 bases and J by 2 bases, 5 bases remained unmatched. CDR1 and CDR2 from the germline V gene are DFQATT and SNEGSKA (reference sequence). The CDR3 is 14 residues long. The CDR3 bases are TGCAGTGCCCCAGACAGGGGGACTGGAAACACCATATATTTT. It encodes CSAPDRGTGNTIYF.

This clonotype was recorded at least ten times. The chain carries TRBV28 and TRBJ1-1; D is unclear. With 8 bases removed from V and 4 bases from J, the gap between germline ends came to 17 bases. The CDR3 runs to 14 residues. Per the germline V gene, CDR1 is MDHEN and CDR2 is SYDVKM. As DNA, the CDR3 is TGTGCCAGCCGGTTCACGGGCGTTGTCACTGAAGCTTTCTTT. The encoded protein is CASRFTGVVTEAFF.

This clonotype came up many times. This chain uses TRBV7-9 with TRBJ1-1, with D possibly matching TRBD1 (5 bases). CDR3 size: 14 residues. From germline, CDR1 is SEHNR and CDR2 FQNEAQ (reference sequence). Trimming took 5 bases from V and 0 from J, leaving 10 bases between them. The CDR3 loop reads CASSLQGMNTEAFF. The CDR3 DNA reads as TGTGCCAGCAGCCTTCAGGGTATGAACACTGAAGCTTTCTTT.

A word on this clonotype: A much larger clone differs by one base, so this may be a read error. This rearrangement joins TRBV19 to TRBJ1-2; D not resolved. The CDR3 totals 15 residues. Germline V gene sequence: CDR1 LNHDA, CDR2 SQIVND (reference sequence). CDR3: CVSSPREGGIYGYTF. CDR3 bases: TGTGTCAGTAGTCCCCGGGAGGGAGGAATCTATGGCTACACCTTC. Filled out from reference TRBV19 and TRBJ1-2, the complete variable domain reads DGGITQSPKYLFRKEGQNVTLSCEQNLNHDAMYWYRQDPGQGLRLIYYSQIVNDFQKGDIAEGYSVSREKKESFPLTVTSAQKNPTAFYLCVSSPREGGIYGYTFGSGTRLTVV.

Turning to this clonotype: A much larger clone differs from this one at a single base, so this may be a read error. V and J are TRBV19 and TRBJ2-2, with 11 bases lining up with TRBD2. CDR1 is LNHDA, CDR2 SQIVND, per germline (reference sequence). This CDR3 region has 15 residues. The CDR3 is CASRTSGTNTWELFF. CDR3 DNA: TGTGCCAGTAGGACTAGCGGGACGAACACCTGGGAGCTGTTTTTT.

This clonotype was counted at least ten times. The chain employs TRBV24-1 and TRBJ2-7, with 10 bases lining up with TRBD1. The germline CDR1 and CDR2 sequences are KGHDR and SFDVKD. The V gene end was trimmed by 4 bases and the J gene end by 2 bases; junction bases not matched to a gene: 4. CDR3 length: 15 residues. The DNA for the CDR3 is TGTGCCACCAGTGACCCCGGGACAGGGGCCTACGAGCAGTACTTC. Translated, it gives CATSDPGTGAYEQYF.

This clonotype was observed at least ten times. The chain has TRBV27 and TRBJ2-2; 11 bases map to TRBD1. The trim removed 10 bases at V and 7 bases at J, leaving 8 bases unmatched. The CDR3 runs 14 residues. Germline V gene lookup returns CDR1 MNHEY and CDR2 SMNVEV (reference sequence). For the CDR3, the DNA is TGTGCCACCTGTGGGACAGGGGGGTTCGGGGAGCTGTTTTTT. As protein: CATCGTGGFGELFF.

This clonotype was counted many times. The chain recombines TRBV6-1 with TRBJ1-2, with 7 bases fitting TRBD1. Trimming took 5 bases from V and 6 from J; bases not matched to a gene: 6. The CDR3 contains 13 residues. The V gene's germline CDR1 is MNHNS and CDR2 SASEGT. CDR3 in DNA: TGTGCCAGCAGTCGGACAGGTGGTCATGGCTACACCTTC. Encoded protein: CASSRTGGHGYTF.

Notes on this clonotype: Likely a read error: the CDR3 ends without its conserved phenylalanine or tryptophan. V and J are TRBV4-1 and TRBJ1-2; D gene unclear. The CDR3 is 13 amino acids. Germline V CDR1 and CDR2: MGHRA, YSYEKL. V dropped 1 base and J dropped 2 bases, with 5 bases sitting between them. CDR3 protein: CASSQATNYGYTL. For the CDR3, the DNA is TGCGCCAGCAGCCAAGCAACGAACTATGGCTACACCCTC.

This clonotype was seen at least ten times. V gene TRBV11-1 combines with J gene TRBJ2-5; D might be TRBD1 (6 bases). CDR3 length: 15 amino acids. Trimming removed 1 base at V and 4 bases at J, with 13 bases between. Germline V lookup: CDR1 SGHAT, CDR2 FQDESV (reference sequence). CDR3 protein: CASSLGGGLGETQYF. The CDR3 DNA is TGTGCCAGCAGCTTAGGTGGGGGCCTCGGAGAGACCCAGTACTTC.

This clonotype occurred many times. This rearrangement joins TRBV29-1 to TRBJ2-2; the D is unclear. The CDR3 length is 13 residues. The V and J ends lost 4 bases and 1 base respectively, with 7 bases between them. Germline V CDR1 and CDR2: SQVTM, ANQGSEA. The CDR3 coding sequence is TGCAGCGTTGCGACGGTGAACACCGGGGAGCTGTTTTTT. Protein: CSVATVNTGELFF.

This clonotype was counted ten times or more. The CDR3, as DNA: TGTGCCAGCAGTTACGGTACCCAGCAGTACTTC. This codes for CASSYGTQQYF. The chain joins TRBV6-2 or TRBV6-3 to TRBJ2-7; D is uncertain. The CDR3 spans 11 residues. Germline V lookup: CDR1 MNHEY, CDR2 SVGEGT. V was shortened by 2 bases and J by 8 bases, with 7 bases between the two germline ends.

This clonotype was detected ten times or more. The V and J genes are TRBV12-3 or TRBV12-4 and TRBJ1-5; D ambiguous. With 3 bases removed from V and 4 bases from J, the gap between germline ends came to 16 bases. The CDR3 spans 16 residues. For the CDR3, the DNA is TGTGCCAGCAGTTTGGGCCGGACGGGCTCAAATCAGCCCCAGCATTTT. This encodes CASSLGRTGSNQPQHF.

This clonotype has a count of ten or more. CDR3: CSARDWAYEQYF. DNA for the CDR3: TGCAGTGCTAGAGATTGGGCCTACGAGCAGTACTTC. The J gene is TRBJ2-7, the V gene TRBV20-1; D is undetermined. In germline, CDR1 is DFQATT, CDR2 SNEGSKA (reference sequence). Deletions cut 0 bases from V and 2 bases from J, with 5 bases between. The CDR3 loop spans 12 amino acids.

The table lists this clonotype with many counts. The rearrangement joins TRBV6-1 to TRBJ1-1, with D tentatively TRBD1 (6 bases). The CDR3 has 14 residues. Germline V lookup: CDR1 MNHNS, CDR2 SASEGT. V lost 7 bases to trimming and J lost 3 bases, with 15 bases between them. CDR3 sequence (DNA): TGTGCCAGCACCCCGGTACAGGGTTACACTGAAGCTTTCTTT. Its protein product is CASTPVQGYTEAFF.

This clonotype showed up many times. J is TRBJ2-3 and V is TRBV6-1; 7 nucleotides line up with TRBD2. V was clipped by 2 bases and J by 1 base; unmatched bases: 3. The germline V gene has CDR1 MNHNS and CDR2 SASEGT. The CDR3 totals 15 residues. The DNA of the CDR3 is TGTGCCAGCAGTGAAATGGCGGGAGGCACAGATACGCAGTATTTT. As protein: CASSEMAGGTDTQYF.

In its sample, this clonotype was seen many times. The chain links TRBV6-1 to TRBJ1-2, with 7 bases aligning to TRBD1. V shed 0 bases, J shed 3 bases, and the junction held 4 bases outside the gene matches. This CDR3 has 15 amino acids. CDR1 is MNHNS, CDR2 SASEGT, per germline. The CDR3 sequence is CASSEAGRGYYGYTF. The CDR3, as DNA: TGTGCCAGCAGTGAAGCGGGCAGGGGGTACTATGGCTACACCTTC.